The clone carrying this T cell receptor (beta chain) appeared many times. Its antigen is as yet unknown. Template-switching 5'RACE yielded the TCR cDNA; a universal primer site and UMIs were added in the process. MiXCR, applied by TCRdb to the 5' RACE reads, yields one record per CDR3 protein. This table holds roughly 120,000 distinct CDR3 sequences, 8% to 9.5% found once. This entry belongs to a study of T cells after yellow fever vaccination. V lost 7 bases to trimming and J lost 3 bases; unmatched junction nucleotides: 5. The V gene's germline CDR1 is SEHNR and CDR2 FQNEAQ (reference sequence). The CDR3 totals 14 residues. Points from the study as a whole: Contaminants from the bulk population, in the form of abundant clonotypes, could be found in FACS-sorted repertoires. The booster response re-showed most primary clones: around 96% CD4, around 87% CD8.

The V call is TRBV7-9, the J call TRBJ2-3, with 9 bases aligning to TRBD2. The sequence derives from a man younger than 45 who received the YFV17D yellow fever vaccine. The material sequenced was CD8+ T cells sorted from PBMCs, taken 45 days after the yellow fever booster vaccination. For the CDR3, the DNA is TGTGCCAGCACGCGGGAGGGCCAGACAGATACGCAGTATTTT. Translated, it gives CASTREGQTDTQYF.